Below, 3 T cell receptor beta chains from the same sample are listed, as sequenced in a study of blood T cell repertoires in COVID-19. Assay: immunoSEQ multiplex PCR; the TCRdb copy retains only in-frame clones and omits some. The sample contains 250,000 to 300,000 clones, around nine tenths of which appear only once. The sequenced sample was peripheral blood. These receptor sequences come from a man aged 30-40 years with active or convalescent COVID-19.

This clone was detected only once. The rearrangement joins TRBV20-1 to TRBJ1-2; tentatively, D is TRBD1 (6 bases). Deletions cut 1 base from V and 11 bases from J, with 11 bases between. Germline values: CDR1 DFQATT, CDR2 SNEGSKA (reference sequence). This CDR3 comprises 11 residues. The chain's CDR3 is CSARVPRGYTF. CDR3 nucleotide sequence: TGCAGTGCTAGAGTGCCAAGGGGGTACACCTTC.

The chain has TRBV7-9 and TRBJ2-5; tentative D call: TRBD1 (5 bases). The CDR3 length is 14 residues. Germline-derived CDR1 and CDR2 are SEHNR and FQNEAQ (reference sequence). V lost 4 bases and J 4 bases, leaving 13 bases between the germline ends. The CDR3 protein is CASSSYQGRETQYF. As DNA, the CDR3 is TGTGCCAGCAGCTCATACCAGGGAAGAGAGACCCAGTACTTC.

The V call is TRBV7-3, the J call TRBJ2-2; 8 bases map to TRBD1. The CDR3 length is 17 residues. Germline V gives CDR1 SGHTA, CDR2 FQGTGA. V shed 0 bases, J shed 4 bases, and the junction held 7 bases outside the gene matches. CDR3 residues: CASSLTHDRGGTGELFF. In DNA, the CDR3 is TGTGCCAGCAGCTTAACGCACGACAGGGGCGGCACCGGGGAGCTGTTTTTT.